This T cell receptor beta chain comes out of a study of T-cell memory formation after mild COVID-19 listed by TCRdb under 2021. About the study as a whole: TCR sequence clusters from the two donors were largely donor specific. The cohort comprised two young, previously healthy adult volunteers, one female and one male. In a couple of donors, T-cell clones that expanded and contracted after mild COVID-19 were tracked by sequencing TCRalpha and TCRbeta repertoires over time.

Ficoll-Paque density gradient centrifugation was the method used to isolate PBMCs. The sequencing machine was an Illumina NovaSeq 6000. cDNA libraries for TCRalpha and TCRbeta were prepared by 5'RACE using constant-segment primers, with sample barcodes and unique molecular identifiers added. Trizol reagent was used to extract RNA from every sample. Library amplification was performed in two PCR steps, and a second sample barcode and Illumina TruSeq adapters were introduced in the second step. Sequencing of the libraries was done on an Illumina NovaSeq, producing 2 x 150 bp paired-end reads. From the authors' description of their analysis: Reads were demultiplexed and collapsed into UMI-guided consensus sequences with migec v1.2.7. With mixcr v2.1.11, UMI consensuses were aligned to TRA and TRB V and J templates and assembled into clonotypes. Clonotypes were classified as expanded or contracted when called significant by both edgeR and NoisET, with noise models trained on biological replicates. For edgeR calls, the thresholds were a false discovery rate-adjusted p below 0.01 and a log2 fold-change of 1. As an exploratory analysis of dynamics, max-normalized trajectories of the 1000 most abundant clonotypes were examined with PCA combined with hierarchical clustering. Each responding clone was given a CD4 or CD8 phenotype based on the CD4+ and CD8+ repertoires, which had been sequenced separately. TCRdb redid the processing of the public reads, applying fastp at Q25 and MiXCR, and retained in-frame beta chains. Each entry is one CDR3 protein sequence, shown with its most common DNA and genes. These V and J calls originate from TCRdb's pipeline instead of the authors' own analysis. The sample data list fewer than 700,000 distinct CDR3 sequences, and around 17% of these were observed just once. More than 10% of the sample comes from the top ten.

Broader findings and caveats from the paper: SARS-CoV-2 specificity of the second-wave clones peaking on day 37 was not confirmed. Clones contracting from day 15 to 85 had balanced CD4/CD8 phenotypes, while a second wave expanding from day 15 to 37 was biased towards CD4+. Some responding clones were found in pre-infection memory, which suggests that pre-existing cross-reactive memory T cells took part in the SARS-CoV-2 response. The study covered only a couple of mild cases, and larger cohorts including severe cases with pre-infection samples were considered necessary. Contracting CD4+ clones were found mainly in CM and EM memory subsets, while CD8+ clones were enriched in EMRA.

In its sample, this clonotype was seen a few times. Its target antigen remains unknown. Base qualities are not at hand, and no much larger clone is one base apart. The CDR3, from cysteine to phenylalanine, totals 15 residues. The entry retains the CDR3 DNA only, 45 bases that are in frame from base 1. Clipping removes 6 bases from V and 0 bases from J, with 5 as the unmatched junction base count. From a lookup of the germline V gene, CDR1 and CDR2 are SGHTA and FQGNSA. The sequenced sample consisted of PBMCs or a T cell subset sorted from them (not recorded which). This TCR derives from an adult woman who had mild COVID-19 (a few samples of this study predate the infection). The sample titles of this study are shuffled in the database, so cell type and time point are left out; the donor was told from shared clones. The chain is made from TRBV7-2 and TRBJ2-3, and 8 junction bases match TRBD2. The bases read TGTGCCAGCAGTCTTAGCGGGATTAGCACAGATACGCAGTATTTT. Its protein is CASSLSGISTDTQYF.